This TCR beta chain stems from a study of high-grade serous ovarian cancer treatment subgroups. Method: immunoSEQ multiplex PCR; TCRdb's copy keeps in-frame clones and lacks some. The table has several thousand clones, about 66% seen once. Tumor tissue was taken before any definitive surgery or chemotherapy was given. Study-wide results and limits: Same-patient tumor repertoires overlapped at about 0.1 to 0.79; different patients barely overlapped.

The V gene end was trimmed by 5 bases and the J gene end by 0 bases; junction bases not matched to a gene: 13. This CDR3 has 19 residues. From germline, CDR1 is SGHVS and CDR2 FQNEAQ. On this clone: The antigen remains unidentified.

The material sequenced was tumor tissue. The V call is TRBV7-8, the J call TRBJ2-1; the match to TRBD2 covers 10 bases. This receptor was taken from a human donor with high-grade serous ovarian cancer. CDR3 in amino acids: CASSRFGLAEISSYNEQFF. The CDR3 DNA follows: TGTGCCAGCAGCCGATTTGGACTAGCGGAAATAAGCTCCTACAATGAGCAGTTCTTC.